Shown below are 13 T cell receptor beta chains from a single sample sequenced in a study of blood T cell repertoires in COVID-19. Using immunoSEQ multiplex PCR, the repertoire was profiled, and TCRdb retains in-frame clones only, with some absent. Of fewer than 300,000 clones in the sample, more than 75% are singletons; the top ten hold more than 1.3%. Sequences were obtained from peripheral blood. Receptor source: a woman in her thirties or forties who had recovered from COVID-19.

This chain links TRBV19 with TRBJ1-2, with D unresolved. Germline V lookup: CDR1 LNHDA, CDR2 SQIVND (reference sequence). There are 16 residues in the CDR3. Trimming pared 0 bases from V and 4 bases from J, leaving 15 bases between. The CDR3 DNA reads as TGTGCCAGTAGTATAGATCGGGAGTGGGCCTTCTATGGCTACACCTTC. Its translation: CASSIDREWAFYGYTF.

This clone appeared a single time. The chain uses TRBV7-8 and TRBJ2-7; TRBD2 is a possible D gene (6 bases). V dropped 2 bases and J dropped 3 bases, with 11 bases sitting between them. Germline CDR1 reads SGHVS; CDR2 reads FQNEAQ. The CDR3 spans 14 residues. CDR3 amino acids: CASSLREAYYEQYF. The CDR3, as DNA: TGTGCCAGCAGCTTAAGGGAGGCGTACTACGAGCAGTACTTC.

The chain has TRBV7-2 and TRBJ1-5; D might be TRBD1 (5 bases). V lost 2 bases and J 7 bases, leaving 12 bases between the germline ends. This CDR3 is built from 14 residues. The V gene's germline CDR1 is SGHTA and CDR2 FQGNSA. The DNA for the CDR3 is TGTGCCAGCAGCTTATTAGGGGATGGACAGCCCCAGCATTTT. Translated, it gives CASSLLGDGQPQHF.

The chain recombines TRBV3-1 (or the pseudogene TRBV3-2) with TRBJ2-2; no clear D. Germline V lookup: CDR1 LGHDT, CDR2 YNNKEL (reference sequence). The CDR3 spans 11 residues. The V end was cut by 2 bases, the J end by 10 bases, with 5 bases between. The CDR3 loop is CASSQLAELFF. CDR3 nucleotide sequence: TGTGCCAGCAGCCAACTGGCGGAGCTGTTTTTT.

The genes are TRBV18 and TRBJ2-1; D not certain. Germline lookup yields CDR1 KGHSH and CDR2 LQKENI. V was shortened by 3 bases and J by 5 bases, with 14 bases between the two germline ends. The CDR3 totals 15 residues. CDR3 sequence: CASSPWAANDNEQFF. CDR3 DNA: TGTGCCAGCTCACCCTGGGCTGCAAACGACAATGAGCAGTTCTTC.

This chain connects TRBV29-1 to TRBJ2-1, with TRBD2 matching 9 bases. V was clipped by 3 bases and J by 4 bases; unmatched bases: 4. Per the germline V gene, CDR1 is SQVTM and CDR2 is ANQGSEA. This CDR3 spans 14 amino acids. CDR3 amino acids: CSVDRLAGYNEQFF. CDR3 coding DNA: TGCAGCGTTGATCGGCTAGCGGGATACAATGAGCAGTTCTTC.

The chain recombines TRBV7-9 with TRBJ1-2; D perhaps matches TRBD1 (5 bases). Looked up from germline, CDR1 is SEHNR and CDR2 is FQNEAQ (reference sequence). This CDR3 is 12 amino acids long. V was shortened by 1 base and J by 8 bases, with 8 bases between the two germline ends. CDR3 loop: CASSLGAGGYTF. DNA for the CDR3: TGTGCCAGCAGCTTAGGGGCAGGGGGCTACACCTTC.

V usage is TRBV9 and J usage is TRBJ2-2, with a tentative D call TRBD2 (6 bases). The germline gives CDR1 SGDLS, CDR2 YYNGEE. The CDR3 spans 17 residues. Trimming cost V 3 bases and J 0 bases, with 15 bases left between them. The CDR3 nucleotides read TGTGCCAGCAGCGACCTGAGGTCGGGGGCGAACACCGGGGAGCTGTTTTTT. It specifies CASSDLRSGANTGELFF.

This chain joins TRBV2 and TRBJ2-3, with TRBD2 matching 7 bases. The germline V gene has CDR1 SNHLY and CDR2 FYNNEI. With 8 bases clipped from V and 2 bases from J, the junction kept 7 bases outside the gene matches. The CDR3 has 14 amino acids. In DNA, the CDR3 is TGTGCCAGCTCCGGGAGGACAATCACAGATACGCAGTATTTT. It encodes CASSGRTITDTQYF.

This chain links TRBV6-5 with TRBJ2-7; D unclear. The CDR3 is made up of 16 amino acids. Trimming cost V 0 bases and J 3 bases, with 15 bases left between them. Germline values: CDR1 MNHEY, CDR2 SVGAGI. The CDR3 region is CASSYSFGRQVYEQYF. The CDR3 region has the DNA TGTGCCAGCAGTTACTCTTTCGGCAGGCAGGTCTACGAGCAGTACTTC.

The rearrangement uses TRBV3-1 (or the pseudogene TRBV3-2) and TRBJ1-1; possible D gene TRBD1, 5 bases. Germline lookup yields CDR1 LGHDT and CDR2 YNNKEL (reference sequence). The CDR3 is 13 amino acids. V was pared by 4 bases and J by 1 base, with 7 bases between. For the CDR3, the DNA is TGTGCCAGCAGCCGAGGACAGAACACTGAAGCTTTCTTT. Translation gives CASSRGQNTEAFF.

This sequence joins TRBV27 and TRBJ2-3; D not resolved. The length of the CDR3 is 14 residues. Germline CDR1 reads MNHEY; CDR2 reads SMNVEV (reference sequence). V lost 2 bases, J lost 7 bases, and 13 bases lay in between. The CDR3 DNA reads as TGTGCCAGCAGTTTAAGTCTAGGCGGTTATACGCAGTATTTT. Translation gives CASSLSLGGYTQYF.

This chain joins TRBV23-1 and TRBJ2-3; 7 nucleotides line up with TRBD2. TRBV23-1 is an ORF, with its function uncertain. The CDR3 is 17 amino acids. V trimming: 2 bases; J trimming: 3 bases; junction bases outside the gene matches: 11. CDR3 nucleotides: TGCGCCAGCAGTCAAGAACAGCGGGGCCGGAGGACAGATACGCAGTATTTT. Translation: CASSQEQRGRRTDTQYF.